Below, 30 T cell receptor beta chains from the same sample are listed, as sequenced in a study of CD8+ T cells in alopecia areata. Extracted from the samples, RNA was reverse transcribed into cDNA to serve as the sequencing template. Sequenced by immunoSEQ multiplex PCR; TCRdb stores in-frame clones only, minus some. The table lists fewer than 250,000 clones, 55% to 70% of them singletons. Treatment of the sample: oral pan-JAK inhibitor, 5-10 mg twice daily. Sequenced here: CD4+ T cells sorted from blood, sampled at week 4, from a patient treated with tofacitinib. These receptors were obtained from a human donor with alopecia areata.

The chain links TRBV30 to TRBJ1-5; D not resolved. Germline V gene data show CDR1 as GTSNPN and CDR2 as SVGIG (reference sequence). The V end lost 1 base, the J end lost 0 bases, and 4 bases lay between the germline ends. The CDR3 totals 13 residues. CDR3 sequence: CAWSADSNQPQHF. CDR3 DNA: TGTGCCTGGAGTGCCGATAGCAATCAGCCCCAGCATTTT.

This clone was recorded only once. V and J are TRBV7-9 and TRBJ1-5; no reliable D call. The V gene lost 1 base and the J gene lost 1 base, with 5 bases spanning the gap. CDR1 and CDR2 (germline): SEHNR, FQNEAQ (reference sequence). CDR3 size: 14 residues. The chain's CDR3 is CASSLDNSNQPQHF. The CDR3 bases are TGTGCCAGCAGCTTAGATAACAGCAATCAGCCCCAGCATTTT.

The chain carries TRBV11-3 and TRBJ2-2; no clear D. Germline V gene sequence: CDR1 SGHNT, CDR2 YENEEA. V was shortened by 5 bases and J by 5 bases, with 6 bases between the two germline ends. The CDR3 spans 12 residues. The CDR3 nucleotides read TGTGCCAGCAGCAAAAGGACCGGGGAGCTGTTTTTT. Translating it yields CASSKRTGELFF.

V and J are TRBV4-3 and TRBJ2-2; perhaps D is TRBD1 or TRBD2 (5 bases each). The V gene lost 0 bases and the J gene lost 5 bases, with 13 bases spanning the gap. Looked up from germline, CDR1 is LGHNA and CDR2 is YSLEER. This CDR3 has 16 amino acids. The CDR3 DNA is TGCGCCAGCAGCCAAGAAGGGACCCTGGTGACCGGGGAGCTGTTTTTT. This encodes CASSQEGTLVTGELFF.

The gene calls are TRBV7-2 and TRBJ2-3; the D gene is possibly TRBD1 (5 bases). Germline V gene data show CDR1 as SGHTA and CDR2 as FQGNSA. The CDR3 covers 14 residues. V was trimmed by 1 base and J by 6 bases, leaving 11 bases between them. CDR3 region: CASSLEPKGDTQYF. DNA for the CDR3: TGTGCCAGCAGCTTAGAACCAAAGGGGGATACGCAGTATTTT.

The chain has TRBV5-6 and TRBJ1-2; D gene unclear. Germline assignment: CDR1 SGHDT and CDR2 YYEEEE. The germline V and J ends were trimmed by 6 bases and 4 bases, with 19 bases remaining between them. The CDR3 totals 15 residues. The CDR3 nucleotides are TGTGCCAGCATTCAACAATACAGCGTACGCTATGGCTACACCTTC. It is translated as CASIQQYSVRYGYTF.

DNA of the CDR3: TGTGCCAGCAGTCAAGGGACAGGGGCTAGGCAGTACTTC. It encodes CASSQGTGARQYF. The rearrangement joins TRBV6-6 to TRBJ2-7; 10 nucleotides align to TRBD1. V shed 5 bases and J 9 bases; nucleotides not matched to a gene: 7. The CDR3 is 13 residues long. The germline CDR1 and CDR2 sequences are MNHNY and SVGAGI (reference sequence).

The rearrangement joins TRBV5-6 to TRBJ1-2, with D maybe TRBD1 (5 bases). This CDR3 spans 14 amino acids. The germline V and J ends were trimmed by 4 bases and 2 bases, with 12 bases remaining between them. The germline gives CDR1 SGHDT, CDR2 YYEEEE. CDR3 sequence (DNA): TGTGCCAGCAGCCCACCGGGGGTAAACTATGGCTACACCTTC. This sequence encodes CASSPPGVNYGYTF.

V and J are TRBV4-2 and TRBJ2-7, with 10 bases identical to TRBD2. V lost 1 base, J lost 2 bases, and 2 bases stayed unmatched. The CDR3 is made up of 15 amino acids. CDR1 and CDR2 (germline): LGHNA, YNFKEQ. The CDR3 DNA sequence: TGTGCCAGCAGCCAAGGGACTAGCGGAACCTACGAGCAGTACTTC. It yields the protein CASSQGTSGTYEQYF.

The chain has TRBV7-8 and TRBJ1-3; TRBD1 is a possible D gene (6 bases). From germline, CDR1 is SGHVS and CDR2 FQNEAQ. Trimming removed 6 bases from V and 5 bases from J, with 14 bases in between. This CDR3 contains 14 residues. Here the CDR3 DNA reads TGTGCCAGCAGAGCTCAGGGGATCCGAAACACCATATATTTT. Translated: CASRAQGIRNTIYF.

This clone showed up just a few times. Other DNA sequences in the same sample also yield this CDR3. The rearrangement uses TRBV25-1 and TRBJ1-5; D is unresolved. Trimming shortened V by 3 bases and J by 2 bases, and 2 bases separated the two germline ends. The CDR3 length is 12 residues. Per germline, CDR1 MGHDK and CDR2 SYGVNS. CDR3 nucleotide sequence: TGTGCCAGCAGTGAGGGCAATCAGCCCCAGCATTTT. Translated: CASSEGNQPQHF.

The DNA of the CDR3 is TGTGCCAGCTCACTCCGGGACAGCCTTAACTATGGCTACACCTTC. Amino acids: CASSLRDSLNYGYTF. The J gene is TRBJ1-2, the V gene TRBV18, with TRBD1 matching over 7 bases. The germline gives CDR1 KGHSH, CDR2 LQKENI. The CDR3 runs 15 residues. With 4 bases clipped from V and 1 base from J, the junction kept 6 bases outside the gene matches. Using reference TRBV18 and TRBJ1-2 for the parts outside the CDR3, the full variable domain is NAGVMQNPRHLVRRRGQEARLRCSPMKGHSHVYWYRQLPEEGLKFMVYLQKENIIDESGMPKERFSAEFPKEGPSILRIQQVVRGDSAAYFCASSLRDSLNYGYTFGSGTRLTVV.

V and J are TRBV29-1 and TRBJ1-1; tentatively, D is TRBD1 (6 bases). The CDR3 has 12 amino acids. CDR1 and CDR2 (germline): SQVTM, ANQGSEA. The germline V and J ends were trimmed by 6 bases and 4 bases, with 12 bases remaining between them. CDR3 nucleotide sequence: TGCAGCGTGGGACATCAGGGCACTGAAGCTTTCTTT. This translates into CSVGHQGTEAFF.

This rearrangement joins TRBV28 to TRBJ2-7; TRBD2 aligns across 7 bases. V lost 2 bases, J lost 4 bases, and 5 bases stayed unmatched. Per germline, CDR1 MDHEN and CDR2 SYDVKM. The CDR3 spans 14 residues. CDR3 sequence reads: CASSLMGLSYEQYF. In nucleotides, the CDR3 is TGTGCCAGCAGTTTAATGGGACTATCTTACGAGCAGTACTTC.

The chain carries TRBV4-1 and TRBJ2-5; D remains unclear. This CDR3 spans 14 amino acids. Deletions cut 2 bases from V and 5 bases from J, with 12 bases between. CDR1 is MGHRA, CDR2 YSYEKL, per germline. Here the CDR3 reads CASSQFRGRETQYF. The DNA for the CDR3 is TGCGCCAGCAGCCAATTTCGTGGACGGGAGACCCAGTACTTC.

This clone was picked up a small number of times. This chain uses TRBV29-1 with TRBJ2-1; D assignment may be TRBD1 or TRBD2 (6 bases each). Per germline, CDR1 SQVTM and CDR2 ANQGSEA. CDR3 length equals 14 residues. With 8 bases removed from V and 12 bases from J, the gap between germline ends came to 26 bases. The CDR3 is CSTTHTIDWGAQFF. CDR3 DNA sequence: TGCAGCACAACCCACACGATTGATTGGGGGGCGCAGTTCTTC.

This chain uses TRBV14 with TRBJ2-2; D remains unclear. Germline lookup yields CDR1 SGHDN and CDR2 FVKESK. Trimming stripped 0 bases from V and 3 bases from J, with 20 bases between. The CDR3 loop spans 19 amino acids. The CDR3 sequence: CASSQDWLAAQNYTGELFF. CDR3 in DNA: TGTGCCAGCAGCCAAGATTGGTTGGCGGCCCAAAACTACACCGGGGAGCTGTTTTTT. The full variable domain, rest sourced from reference TRBV14 and TRBJ2-2, is EAGVTQFPSHSVIEKGQTVTLRCDPISGHDNLYWYRRVMGKEIKFLLHFVKESKQDESGMPNNRFLAERTGGTYSTLKVQPAELEDSGVYFCASSQDWLAAQNYTGELFFGEGSRLTVL.

The chain has TRBV6-6 and TRBJ2-3; a weak D match, TRBD2 (6 bases). The germline CDR1 and CDR2 sequences are MNHNY and SVGAGI (reference sequence). V was cut by 6 bases and J by 1 base, with 11 bases left in between. The CDR3 length is 14 residues. CDR3 protein: CASRTPGGTDTQYF. In DNA form, the CDR3 reads TGTGCCAGCAGGACCCCGGGGGGCACAGATACGCAGTATTTT.

This clone has more than one count but fewer than ten. V gene TRBV19 combines with J gene TRBJ2-6, with TRBD2 as a possible D gene (6 bases). Germline V gives CDR1 LNHDA, CDR2 SQIVND (reference sequence). V was trimmed by 3 bases and J by 0 bases, leaving 21 bases between them. The CDR3 runs to 20 residues. The CDR3 nucleotides are TGTGCCAGTAGTATTTCCCCAGGAGGGGCGGCAAGCTCTGGGGCCAACGTCCTGACTTTC. This sequence encodes CASSISPGGAASSGANVLTF.

CDR3 amino acids: CSATSSGYTF. The CDR3 DNA reads TGCAGTGCCACAAGTTCTGGCTACACCTTC. The rearrangement joins TRBV20-1 to TRBJ1-2; D unresolved. Per the germline V gene, CDR1 is DFQATT and CDR2 is SNEGSKA (reference sequence). CDR3 length equals 10 residues. V lost 6 bases and J 7 bases, leaving 9 bases between the germline ends.

J is TRBJ1-5 and V is TRBV30, with a possible D match to TRBD1 (5 bases). Trimming removed 4 bases at V and 5 bases at J, with 12 bases between. The germline gives CDR1 GTSNPN, CDR2 SVGIG (reference sequence). The length of the CDR3 is 13 residues. Here the CDR3 reads CAWKGTDYQPQHF. CDR3 in DNA: TGTGCCTGGAAGGGGACGGATTATCAGCCCCAGCATTTT.

The V and J genes are TRBV10-3 and TRBJ1-6, with a possible D match to TRBD1 (6 bases). Trimming removed 10 bases at V and 10 bases at J, with 20 bases between. CDR3 length: 14 residues. The V gene's germline CDR1 is ENHRY and CDR2 SYGVKD. CDR3 protein: CATRGEGVGSPLHF. CDR3 bases: TGTGCCACCAGGGGTGAGGGCGTCGGGTCACCCCTCCACTTT.

V is TRBV29-1 and J is TRBJ2-5; the match to TRBD1 covers 9 bases. CDR3 length: 13 residues. The V segment lost 0 bases and the J segment 7 bases; nucleotides outside the gene matches: 3. The germline V gene has CDR1 SQVTM and CDR2 ANQGSEA. The CDR3 DNA reads TGCAGCGTTGAAGAAACAGGGGGCGGGACCCAGTACTTC. Protein sequence: CSVEETGGGTQYF.

The chain is built from TRBV19 and TRBJ2-7; 8 bases align to TRBD1. The junction had 7 bases not matched to a gene; V was cut back by 4 bases and J by 2 bases. The CDR3 totals 15 residues. Germline V gene lookup returns CDR1 LNHDA and CDR2 SQIVND (reference sequence). CDR3 protein: CASSRSGTGAYEQYF. In DNA form, the CDR3 reads TGTGCCAGTAGTAGGTCCGGGACAGGAGCCTACGAGCAGTACTTC.

The V call is TRBV4-2, the J call TRBJ2-3; 7 bases are shared with TRBD2. The CDR3 spans 16 residues. Germline values: CDR1 LGHNA, CDR2 YNFKEQ. Trimming took 1 base from V and 1 from J; bases not matched to a gene: 5. The CDR3 region has the DNA TGTGCCAGCAGCCAAGTTATGAGCGGGGGCACAGATACGCAGTATTTT. Protein product: CASSQVMSGGTDTQYF.

This sequence joins TRBV4-3 and TRBJ1-5; 7 bases match TRBD1. This CDR3 spans 14 amino acids. Losses at the gene ends were 0 bases for V and 6 bases for J; bases not matched to a gene: 2. Looked up from germline, CDR1 is LGHNA and CDR2 is YSLEER. The CDR3 DNA reads TGCGCCAGCAGCCAAGAGCAGGGGGGTCAGCCCCAGCATTTT. Translated, it gives CASSQEQGGQPQHF.

The chain has TRBV9 and TRBJ2-7; the D gene is possibly TRBD1 (5 bases). V was pared by 4 bases and J by 5 bases, with 22 bases between. Germline values: CDR1 SGDLS, CDR2 YYNGEE. The CDR3 has 16 amino acids. The CDR3 DNA reads TGTGCCAGCAGCCCGAGCATTGGGGCCCTTCGAGACGAGCAGTACTTC. Amino acids: CASSPSIGALRDEQYF.

The chain uses TRBV4-3 and TRBJ1-1; D unclear. The V end was cut by 2 bases, the J end by 2 bases, with 12 bases between. Germline V gene sequence: CDR1 LGHNA, CDR2 YSLEER. This CDR3 contains 15 residues. This chain's CDR3 is CASSQSANANTEAFF. CDR3 DNA sequence: TGCGCCAGCAGCCAATCCGCGAATGCTAACACTGAAGCTTTCTTT.

V gene TRBV30 combines with J gene TRBJ1-2, with a weak D call TRBD1 (5 bases). CDR1 is GTSNPN, CDR2 SVGIG, per germline (reference sequence). V lost 6 bases and J 2 bases, leaving 10 bases between the germline ends. This CDR3 has 12 residues. CDR3 DNA: TGTGCCTGCCCGGGACTAAACTATGGCTACACCTTC. This gives the protein CACPGLNYGYTF.

The V call is TRBV29-1, the J call TRBJ2-7; D perhaps matches TRBD1 (6 bases). CDR1 and CDR2 from the germline V gene are SQVTM and ANQGSEA. V lost 7 bases and J lost 7, with 23 bases in between. The CDR3 sequence is 14 residues long. The CDR3 nucleotides read TGCAGCGACTTTCCGACAGGTATTTCGGCGGAGCAGTACTTC. Its translation is CSDFPTGISAEQYF.